The 22 T cell receptor beta chains reported below all come from one sample, sequenced in a study of cytomegalovirus exposure and HLA in healthy donors. Vbeta (60) and Jbeta (13) primers were used in the PCR. Sequenced by immunoSEQ multiplex PCR; TCRdb stores in-frame clones only, minus some. The sample has roughly 98,000 clones; roughly 79% are singletons. The sequenced sample was PBMCs. The receptors were gathered from a female donor in good health and CMV-seropositive.

The rearrangement links TRBV7-9 to TRBJ2-7, with D unresolved. The CDR3 has 15 amino acids. V was trimmed by 1 base and J by 0 bases, leaving 10 bases between them. Germline assignment: CDR1 SEHNR and CDR2 FQNEAQ (reference sequence). In DNA form, the CDR3 reads TGTGCCAGCAGCTTAGGTCCCCCGAGCTCCTACGAGCAGTACTTC. It encodes CASSLGPPSSYEQYF.

V usage is TRBV7-9 and J usage is TRBJ1-1, with 7 positions matching TRBD1. This CDR3 is 15 amino acids long. V shed 3 bases, J shed 1 base, and the junction held 5 bases outside the gene matches. Germline CDR1 is SEHNR and CDR2 is FQNEAQ (reference sequence). CDR3 sequence: CASSFSGGSNTEAFF. The DNA of the CDR3 is TGTGCCAGCAGCTTCTCAGGGGGTTCGAACACTGAAGCTTTCTTT.

This sequence joins TRBV4-3 and TRBJ1-1; 10 bases align to TRBD1. The CDR3 contains 18 residues. The V and J ends lost 7 bases and 2 bases, in that order; junction bases with no gene match: 16. Germline CDR1 and CDR2: LGHNA and YSLEER. CDR3 DNA sequence: TGCGCCAGCACCGAGACTGTATCCGGGGACAGGGGTAACACTGAAGCTTTCTTT. This encodes CASTETVSGDRGNTEAFF.

V usage is TRBV10-3 and J usage is TRBJ2-2; 9 nucleotides agree with TRBD2. Germline lookup yields CDR1 ENHRY and CDR2 SYGVKD. The CDR3 totals 15 residues. V was pared by 4 bases and J by 4 bases, with 4 bases of the junction left unmatched. The CDR3 DNA is TGTGCCATCAGTGCACCTAGCGGGGTCACCGGGGAGCTGTTTTTT. The encoded protein is CAISAPSGVTGELFF.

The chain recombines TRBV9 with TRBJ1-1; D call uncertain. Germline V lookup: CDR1 SGDLS, CDR2 YYNGEE. Trimming left V 4 bases short and J 3 bases short, with 7 bases between. The length of the CDR3 is 12 residues. The CDR3 reads CASSPRDTEAFF. Written as DNA, the CDR3 is TGTGCCAGCAGCCCCCGGGACACTGAAGCTTTCTTT.

This clone was seen only a few times. The chain joins TRBV10-3 to TRBJ2-3; 8 nucleotides match TRBD1. CDR1 and CDR2 (germline): ENHRY, SYGVKD. J lost 4 bases, V lost 0 bases, and 0 bases had no gene match. This CDR3 region has 14 residues. The CDR3 DNA reads TGTGCCATCAGTGAGTCGACAGGGGCAGATACGCAGTATTTT. Translated: CAISESTGADTQYF.

The J gene is TRBJ1-1, the V gene TRBV6-4, with D perhaps matching TRBD1 (5 bases). The CDR3 is 14 residues long. The germline V and J ends were trimmed by 6 bases and 4 bases, with 15 bases remaining between them. The germline CDR1 and CDR2 sequences are MRHNA and SNTAGT. The CDR3 sequence is CASSSQGNGTEAFF. CDR3 coding DNA: TGTGCCAGCAGCTCCCAGGGTAACGGCACTGAAGCTTTCTTT.

This clone was observed a few times. The CDR3: CASSEGTGYNIQYF. The CDR3 DNA sequence: TGTGCCAGCAGTGAAGGGACAGGGTATAACATTCAGTACTTC. This chain joins TRBV6-1 and TRBJ2-4; 8 bases fit TRBD1. CDR3 length: 14 residues. Germline CDR1 and CDR2: MNHNS and SASEGT. Trimming at V came to 1 base and at J to 7 bases, leaving 3 bases not matched to a gene.

The chain joins TRBV7-2 to TRBJ1-1; TRBD1 matches at 11 bases. The CDR3 runs to 14 residues. J gave up 10 bases and V 2 bases, and 6 bases lay outside the gene matches. Looked up from germline, CDR1 is SGHTA and CDR2 is FQGNSA. The CDR3 reads CASSLNSGTGGAFF. In nucleotides, the CDR3 is TGTGCCAGCAGCTTAAACTCCGGGACAGGGGGAGCTTTCTTT.

This sequence joins TRBV6-5 and TRBJ2-7, with 7 bases fitting TRBD2. The V and J ends lost 2 bases and 4 bases, in that order; junction bases with no gene match: 8. Looked up from germline, CDR1 is MNHEY and CDR2 is SVGAGI. The CDR3 totals 15 residues. The CDR3 loop reads CASSYGWGGAYEQYF. The CDR3 nucleotides read TGTGCCAGCAGTTACGGTTGGGGAGGGGCGTACGAGCAGTACTTC.

The chain couples TRBV7-2 to TRBJ2-3; D gene unclear. The CDR3 is 12 amino acids. Germline CDR1 SGHTA, CDR2 FQGNSA. V lost 5 bases and J 5 bases, leaving 8 bases between the germline ends. CDR3 bases: TGTGCCAGCAGCATTACGGGAGATACGCAGTATTTT. The encoded protein is CASSITGDTQYF. The complete variable domain, with remaining parts taken from reference TRBV7-2 and TRBJ2-3, reads GAGVSQSPSNKVTEKGKDVELRCDPISGHTALYWYRQSLGQGLEFLIYFQGNSAPDKSGLPSDRFSAERTGGSVSTLTIQRTQQEDSAVYLCASSITGDTQYFGPGTRLTVL.

This rearrangement joins TRBV19 to TRBJ1-2, with D tentatively TRBD1 (6 bases). V was pared by 3 bases and J by 3 bases, with 11 bases between. The CDR3 loop spans 14 amino acids. CDR1 LNHDA and CDR2 SQIVND come from the germline V gene (reference sequence). Here the CDR3 DNA reads TGTGCCAGTAGTATGCAGGGGAGGGACTATGGCTACACCTTC. Translation gives CASSMQGRDYGYTF.

This chain links TRBV28 with TRBJ2-7; 7 bases agree with TRBD2. CDR1 is MDHEN, CDR2 SYDVKM, per germline. There are 14 residues in the CDR3. J gave up 4 bases and V 5 bases, and 8 bases lay outside the gene matches. CDR3 loop: CASSLMGGTYEQYF. The CDR3 nucleotides are TGTGCCAGCAGTCTTATGGGGGGGACGTACGAGCAGTACTTC.

The J gene is TRBJ2-7, the V gene TRBV2; 11 bases align to TRBD1. The CDR3 is 15 amino acids. J gave up 4 bases and V 6 bases, and 8 bases lay outside the gene matches. Germline assignment: CDR1 SNHLY and CDR2 FYNNEI. The CDR3 is CASRAGDRGVYEQYF. CDR3 nucleotides: TGTGCCAGCAGGGCGGGGGACAGGGGGGTATACGAGCAGTACTTC.

The rearrangement joins TRBV2 to TRBJ1-1; 10 bases map to TRBD1. The CDR3 totals 14 residues. Germline V gives CDR1 SNHLY, CDR2 FYNNEI. The V segment lost 6 bases and the J segment 5 bases; nucleotides outside the gene matches: 6. As DNA, the CDR3 is TGTGCCAGCAGCCCGACAGGGGGCGGGACTGAAGCTTTCTTT. Its protein product is CASSPTGGGTEAFF.

V and J are TRBV16 and TRBJ1-1, with D perhaps matching TRBD1 (6 bases). The CDR3 runs 14 residues. V was pared by 2 bases and J by 4 bases, with 11 bases between. CDR1 is KGHSY and CDR2 is FQNENV in the germline V gene. CDR3 sequence (DNA): TGTGCCAGCAGCCAACGGGGGGCCAGCACTGAAGCTTTCTTT. It is translated as CASSQRGASTEAFF.

The V gene is TRBV7-2, the J gene TRBJ1-1; D call uncertain. Trimming took off 5 bases at V and 4 bases at J, with 17 bases between the two ends. Germline CDR1 and CDR2: SGHTA and FQGNSA. The CDR3 extends over 15 amino acids. For the CDR3, the DNA is TGTGCCAGCAGCGCCGGAGTGGGAGGAGGCACTGAAGCTTTCTTT. Its protein product is CASSAGVGGGTEAFF.

The V call is TRBV27, the J call TRBJ2-3; D possibly corresponds to TRBD2 (6 bases). The germline V gene encodes CDR1 MNHEY and CDR2 SMNVEV (reference sequence). CDR3 size: 10 residues. V was pared by 11 bases and J by 4 bases, with 7 bases between. DNA of the CDR3: TGTGCCTGGGGGGCAGATACGCAGTATTTT. Translating gives CAWGADTQYF.

The rearrangement joins TRBV11-2 to TRBJ2-4; TRBD2 is a possible D gene (5 bases). CDR1 and CDR2 from the germline V gene are SGHAT and FQNNGV. Trimming shortened V by 2 bases and J by 7 bases, and 6 bases separated the two germline ends. This CDR3 is 12 amino acids long. The CDR3 bases are TGTGCCAGCAGCTTACCGGGGAACATTCAGTACTTC. It codes for CASSLPGNIQYF.

This clone was seen only a few times. V gene TRBV5-1 combines with J gene TRBJ1-5, with D tentatively TRBD1 (5 bases). Trimming left V 0 bases short and J 4 bases short, with 8 bases between. Germline assignment: CDR1 SGHRS and CDR2 YFSETQ. The CDR3 loop spans 14 amino acids. CDR3 sequence (DNA): TGCGCCAGCAGCTTGGGGGGGGATAATCAGCCCCAGCATTTT. Translating it yields CASSLGGDNQPQHF. Together with reference TRBV5-1 and TRBJ1-5, the CDR3 gives the full variable domain: KAGVTQTPRYLIKTRGQQVTLSCSPISGHRSVSWYQQTPGQGLQFLFEYFSETQRNKGNFPGRFSGRQFSNSRSEMNVSTLELGDSALYLCASSLGGDNQPQHFGDGTRLSIL.

The genes are TRBV4-1 and TRBJ2-2, with 13 bases that match TRBD2. The germline CDR1 and CDR2 sequences are MGHRA and YSYEKL. The length of the CDR3 is 18 residues. Trimming at V came to 4 bases and at J to 1 base, leaving 6 bases not matched to a gene. The CDR3 reads CASSPRTSGSGNTGELFF. Written as DNA, the CDR3 is TGCGCCAGCAGCCCGCGGACTAGCGGGAGTGGGAACACCGGGGAGCTGTTTTTT.

This sequence joins TRBV7-9 and TRBJ2-3; D gene ambiguous. Trimming removed 5 bases at V and 0 bases at J, with 6 bases between. CDR1 is SEHNR and CDR2 is FQNEAQ in the germline V gene (reference sequence). The CDR3 extends over 13 amino acids. Written as DNA, the CDR3 is TGTGCCAGCAGCCCCAGTAGCACAGATACGCAGTATTTT. Translated: CASSPSSTDTQYF.